The clone carrying this TCR beta chain turned up a few times. The source of the sample is a study of blood T cell repertoires in COVID-19. Turning to the study itself: From the United States, Italy and Spain came samples of acute and convalescent COVID-19. The analysed material was cDNA or gDNA that came from T cells, B-cell-depleted T cells, or PBMCs.

Germline V gene lookup returns CDR1 WSHSY and CDR2 SAAADI. The CDR3 spans 14 residues. The V gene lost 6 bases and the J gene lost 3 bases, with 12 bases spanning the gap. Per the original data handling: From reference gene primer amplification, estimates of nucleated cell counts were derived. Using immunoSEQ multiplex PCR, the repertoire was profiled, and TCRdb retains in-frame clones only, with some absent. The V and J calls and the clone size are those of that table, but D and trimming were determined from the DNA. The sample has about 270,000 clones; roughly 90% are singletons. This receptor was identified in a man in his forties or fifties with acute or convalescent COVID-19. Material for sequencing was peripheral blood. The chain uses TRBV10-2 and TRBJ1-5; D is possibly TRBD1 (6 bases). As DNA, the CDR3 is TGCGCCAGCAGCCCGCGGGGGCCCAATCAGCCCCAGCATTTT. Its translation: CASSPRGPNQPQHF.